Listed here are 16 T cell receptor beta chains from one sample, sequenced in a study of cytomegalovirus exposure and HLA in healthy donors. Primers for the PCR totalled 60 Vbeta and 13 Jbeta. Here immunoSEQ multiplex PCR was the method, and the copy in TCRdb shows in-frame clones only, minus some. There are 150,000 to 190,000 clones in the sample; 75% occur only once, and around 1.4% lies in the top ten. Material: PBMCs. All receptors come from a man aged 18 to 30 in good health and CMV-seronegative.

This chain uses TRBV6-4 with TRBJ1-2; 7 positions match TRBD1. The CDR3 runs 15 residues. The trim removed 2 bases at V and 4 bases at J, leaving 7 bases unmatched. CDR1 and CDR2 from the germline V gene are MRHNA and SNTAGT. In DNA form, the CDR3 reads TGTGCCAGCAGTGACACTACAGGGGCTCTCTATGGCTACACCTTC. Protein: CASSDTTGALYGYTF.

In the case of this clone: Its ends do not fully match the called genes, so a read error is possible. This chain links TRBV10-3 with TRBJ2-5; D perhaps matches TRBD2 (6 bases). The CDR3 extends over 13 amino acids. Germline V gene data show CDR1 as ENHRY and CDR2 as SYGVKD. The CDR3 protein is CAISAGEQETRYF. CDR3 DNA sequence: TGTGCCATCAGTGCGGGGGAGCAAGAGACCCGGTACTTC.

The chain employs TRBV19 and TRBJ2-3, with 8 bases aligning to TRBD2. Germline CDR1 is LNHDA and CDR2 is SQIVND (reference sequence). Trimming cost V 3 bases and J 0 bases; bases outside gene matches: 14. The CDR3 totals 19 residues. The CDR3 protein is CASSIFPSGLLPSTDTQYF. Here the CDR3 DNA reads TGTGCCAGTAGTATTTTTCCTAGCGGGCTACTTCCTAGCACAGATACGCAGTATTTT. Filled out from reference TRBV19 and TRBJ2-3, the complete variable domain reads DGGITQSPKYLFRKEGQNVTLSCEQNLNHDAMYWYRQDPGQGLRLIYYSQIVNDFQKGDIAEGYSVSREKKESFPLTVTSAQKNPTAFYLCASSIFPSGLLPSTDTQYFGPGTRLTVL.

This clone has a single count. The genes are TRBV7-2 and TRBJ1-5; 7 bases are a match to TRBD1. The V segment lost 1 base and the J segment 7 bases; nucleotides outside the gene matches: 7. Per germline, CDR1 SGHTA and CDR2 FQGNSA. CDR3 length equals 15 residues. CDR3 DNA: TGTGCCAGCAGCTTAGGGGGACAGTTAGGCCAGCCCCAGCATTTT. Translating it yields CASSLGGQLGQPQHF.

The chain links TRBV9 to TRBJ2-3; 11 bases line up with TRBD2. The germline V gene encodes CDR1 SGDLS and CDR2 YYNGEE. The CDR3 is 15 residues long. V trimming: 5 bases; J trimming: 6 bases; junction bases outside the gene matches: 8. The CDR3 reads CASSELAGESDTQYF. The CDR3 DNA reads TGTGCCAGCAGTGAACTAGCGGGAGAAAGTGATACGCAGTATTTT.

V is TRBV10-3 and J is TRBJ2-2; D is possibly TRBD2 (6 bases). The CDR3 is 13 residues long. In germline, CDR1 is ENHRY, CDR2 SYGVKD. The germline V and J ends were trimmed by 1 base and 6 bases, with 6 bases remaining between them. This CDR3 reads CAISEWGAGELFF. Here the CDR3 DNA reads TGTGCCATCAGTGAGTGGGGGGCCGGGGAGCTGTTTTTT.

The chain has TRBV2 and TRBJ1-1, with 7 bases lining up with TRBD1. Trimming cost V 5 bases and J 1 base; bases outside gene matches: 4. This CDR3 spans 14 amino acids. CDR1 is SNHLY and CDR2 is FYNNEI in the germline V gene. CDR3 sequence reads: CASSREGANTEAFF. In nucleotides, the CDR3 is TGTGCCAGCAGTCGAGAGGGGGCGAACACTGAAGCTTTCTTT.

V gene TRBV14 combines with J gene TRBJ2-3; tentatively, D is TRBD2 (5 bases). The germline V gene has CDR1 SGHDN and CDR2 FVKESK. The V and J ends lost 5 bases and 3 bases respectively, with 15 bases between them. The CDR3 totals 15 residues. This CDR3 reads CASSERPSRTDTQYF. The CDR3, as DNA: TGTGCCAGCAGCGAAAGGCCTAGCCGGACAGATACGCAGTATTTT.

The gene calls are TRBV25-1 and TRBJ2-1; 10 nucleotides agree with TRBD2. V was pared by 1 base and J by 7 bases, with 1 base of the junction left unmatched. This CDR3 is 14 amino acids long. Germline V gene lookup returns CDR1 MGHDK and CDR2 SYGVNS. The CDR3 DNA follows: TGTGCCAGCAGTGAATCTAGCGGGAGAAATGAGCAGTTCTTC. It codes for CASSESSGRNEQFF.

The V call is TRBV2, the J call TRBJ2-1; 10 bases agree with TRBD2. Looked up from germline, CDR1 is SNHLY and CDR2 is FYNNEI. The CDR3 is made up of 14 amino acids. V was clipped by 2 bases and J by 9 bases; unmatched bases: 4. The CDR3 region is CASSESGRGSEQFF. The CDR3 nucleotides are TGTGCCAGCAGTGAAAGCGGGAGGGGCAGTGAGCAGTTCTTC. Variable domain in full (rest from reference TRBV2 and TRBJ2-1): EPEVTQTPSHQVTQMGQEVILRCVPISNHLYFYWYRQILGQKVEFLVSFYNNEISEKSEIFDDQFSVERPDGSNFTLKIRSTKLEDSAMYFCASSESGRGSEQFFGPGTRLTVL.

A single count supports this clone. This chain connects TRBV9 to TRBJ2-1, with a weak D call TRBD1 (5 bases). With 0 bases removed from V and 10 bases from J, the gap between germline ends came to 11 bases. CDR1 and CDR2 (germline): SGDLS, YYNGEE. This CDR3 is built from 13 residues. In nucleotides, the CDR3 is TGTGCCAGCAGCGTAGAGAACTGGACAGAGCAGTTCTTC. Protein product: CASSVENWTEQFF.

The chain joins TRBV25-1 to TRBJ1-1, with D perhaps TRBD1 (5 bases). The ends were cut back, 7 bases at V and 0 bases at J, with 18 bases in the middle. Germline V lookup: CDR1 MGHDK, CDR2 SYGVNS. The CDR3 is 16 residues long. The CDR3 DNA is TGTGCCAGCATGGCCCCGGGGGAGGGACTGAACACTGAAGCTTTCTTT. Its protein is CASMAPGEGLNTEAFF.

This chain uses TRBV30 with TRBJ1-5, with D possibly matching TRBD1 (5 bases). In germline, CDR1 is GTSNPN, CDR2 SVGIG (reference sequence). This CDR3 is 15 amino acids long. Between the trimmed V and J ends, which lost 2 bases and 0 bases, there was a span of 11 bases. The DNA of the CDR3 is TGTGCCTGGAGTCCAGGGTCCTATAGCAATCAGCCCCAGCATTTT. Amino acid sequence: CAWSPGSYSNQPQHF.

This rearrangement joins TRBV5-1 to TRBJ2-1, with D hard to call. V gave up 0 bases and J gave up 7 bases, with 5 bases separating them. The CDR3 has 12 amino acids. In germline, CDR1 is SGHRS, CDR2 YFSETQ. The CDR3 nucleotides are TGCGCCAGCAGCTTGGACTGGAATGAGCAGTTCTTC. Protein: CASSLDWNEQFF. Full variable domain (rest looked up from reference TRBV5-1 and TRBJ2-1): KAGVTQTPRYLIKTRGQQVTLSCSPISGHRSVSWYQQTPGQGLQFLFEYFSETQRNKGNFPGRFSGRQFSNSRSEMNVSTLELGDSALYLCASSLDWNEQFFGPGTRLTVL.

The V call is TRBV4-1, the J call TRBJ2-7, with 10 bases lining up with TRBD2. Per germline, CDR1 MGHRA and CDR2 YSYEKL. This CDR3 is 17 amino acids long. With V trimmed by 1 base and J by 1 base, 7 bases remained unmatched. The CDR3: CASSQAPSGSLSYEQYF. CDR3 in DNA: TGCGCCAGCAGCCAAGCGCCTAGCGGGAGCCTATCCTACGAGCAGTACTTC.

J is TRBJ2-5 and V is TRBV7-2; 11 nucleotides agree with TRBD1. From germline, CDR1 is SGHTA and CDR2 FQGNSA. After removal of 4 bases from V and 5 bases from J, the junction contained 12 bases not matched to a gene. The CDR3 totals 17 residues. CDR3 in amino acids: CASSSRTGGRSGETQYF. The CDR3, as DNA: TGTGCCAGCAGCTCCCGGACAGGGGGCCGCTCCGGGGAGACCCAGTACTTC.